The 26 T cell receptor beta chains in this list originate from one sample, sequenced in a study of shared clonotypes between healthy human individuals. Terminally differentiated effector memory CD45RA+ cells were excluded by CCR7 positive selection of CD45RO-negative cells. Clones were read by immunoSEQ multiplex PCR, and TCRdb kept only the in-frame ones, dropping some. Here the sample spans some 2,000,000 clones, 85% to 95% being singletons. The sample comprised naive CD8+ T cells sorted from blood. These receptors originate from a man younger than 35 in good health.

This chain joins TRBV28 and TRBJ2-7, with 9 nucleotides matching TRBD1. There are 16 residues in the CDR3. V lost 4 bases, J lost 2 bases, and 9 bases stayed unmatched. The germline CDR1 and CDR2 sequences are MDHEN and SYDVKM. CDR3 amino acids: CASSSPVWTGAYEQYF. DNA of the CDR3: TGTGCCAGCAGTTCCCCAGTTTGGACAGGGGCCTACGAGCAGTACTTC. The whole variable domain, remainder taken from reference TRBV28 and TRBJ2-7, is DVKVTQSSRYLVKRTGEKVFLECVQDMDHENMFWYRQDPGLGLRLIYFSYDVKMKEKGDIPEGYSVSREKKERFSLILESASTNQTSMYLCASSSPVWTGAYEQYFGPGTRLTVT.

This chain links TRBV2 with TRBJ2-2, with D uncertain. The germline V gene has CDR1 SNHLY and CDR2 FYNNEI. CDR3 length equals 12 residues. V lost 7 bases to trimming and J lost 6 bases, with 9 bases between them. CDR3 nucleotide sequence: TGTGCCAGCATTTCGGTCCCCGGGGAGCTGTTTTTT. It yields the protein CASISVPGELFF.

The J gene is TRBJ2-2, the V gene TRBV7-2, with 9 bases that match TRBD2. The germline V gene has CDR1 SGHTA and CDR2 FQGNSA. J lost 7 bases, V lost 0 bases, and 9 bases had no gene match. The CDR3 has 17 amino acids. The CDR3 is CASSLATGLARSGELFF. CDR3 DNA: TGTGCCAGCAGCTTAGCGACAGGACTAGCGAGGAGCGGGGAGCTGTTTTTT.

The CDR3 spells CASSEWGAGQETQYF. Here the CDR3 DNA reads TGTGCCAGCAGTGAATGGGGGGCAGGCCAAGAGACCCAGTACTTC. The gene calls are TRBV6-1 and TRBJ2-5; D may correspond to TRBD1 or TRBD2 (6 bases each). The CDR3 is made up of 15 amino acids. Trimming removed 2 bases at V and 1 base at J, with 11 bases between. The germline gives CDR1 MNHNS, CDR2 SASEGT.

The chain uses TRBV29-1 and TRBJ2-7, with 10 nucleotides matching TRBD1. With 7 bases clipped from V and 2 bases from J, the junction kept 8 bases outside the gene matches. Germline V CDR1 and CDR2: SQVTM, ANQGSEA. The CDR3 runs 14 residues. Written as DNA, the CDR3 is TGCAGCGCTGCATTGGGACAGGGGCCCTACGAGCAGTACTTC. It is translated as CSAALGQGPYEQYF.

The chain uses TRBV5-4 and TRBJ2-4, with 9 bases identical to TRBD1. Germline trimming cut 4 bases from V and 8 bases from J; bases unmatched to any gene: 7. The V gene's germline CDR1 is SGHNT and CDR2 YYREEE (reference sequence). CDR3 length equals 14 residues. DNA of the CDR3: TGTGCCAGCAGCAGGGACAGGGTAGAGGACATTCAGTACTTC. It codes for CASSRDRVEDIQYF.

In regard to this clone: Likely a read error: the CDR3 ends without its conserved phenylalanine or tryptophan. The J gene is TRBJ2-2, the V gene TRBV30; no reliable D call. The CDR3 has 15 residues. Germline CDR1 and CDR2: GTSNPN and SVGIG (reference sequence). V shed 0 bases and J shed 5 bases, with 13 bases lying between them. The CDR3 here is CAWSVDPAATGELFL. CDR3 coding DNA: TGTGCCTGGAGTGTAGATCCGGCAGCGACCGGGGAGCTGTTTCTT.

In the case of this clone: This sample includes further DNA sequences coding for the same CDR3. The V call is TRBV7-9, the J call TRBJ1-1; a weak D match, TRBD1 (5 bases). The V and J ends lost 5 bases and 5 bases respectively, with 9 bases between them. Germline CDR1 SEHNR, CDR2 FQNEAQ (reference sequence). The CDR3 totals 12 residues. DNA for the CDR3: TGTGCCAGCAGCCCCGGGGGGACTGAAGCTTTCTTT. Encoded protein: CASSPGGTEAFF.

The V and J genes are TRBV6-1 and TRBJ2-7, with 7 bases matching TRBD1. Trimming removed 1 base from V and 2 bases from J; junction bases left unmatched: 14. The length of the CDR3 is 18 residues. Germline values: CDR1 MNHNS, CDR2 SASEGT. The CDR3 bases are TGTGCCAGCAGTGAAGAGGGGACAGCTTACTTCATGGCCTACGAGCAGTACTTC. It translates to CASSEEGTAYFMAYEQYF.

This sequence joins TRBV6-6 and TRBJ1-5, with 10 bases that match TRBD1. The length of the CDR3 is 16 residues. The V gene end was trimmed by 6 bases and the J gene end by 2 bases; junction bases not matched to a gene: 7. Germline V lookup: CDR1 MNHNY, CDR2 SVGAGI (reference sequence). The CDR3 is CASSMDRGEGNQPQHF. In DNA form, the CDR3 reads TGTGCCAGCAGCATGGACAGGGGGGAGGGCAATCAGCCCCAGCATTTT.

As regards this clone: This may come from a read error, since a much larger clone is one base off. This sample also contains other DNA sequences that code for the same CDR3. The CDR3 DNA reads TGTGCCTGCAGGGCTAAAGGGGCCAACGTCCTGACTTTC. Residues: CACRAKGANVLTF. The V call is TRBV30, the J call TRBJ2-6; a possible D gene is TRBD1 (5 bases). The CDR3 consists of 13 residues. Germline V gene sequence: CDR1 GTSNPN, CDR2 SVGIG (reference sequence). The V gene lost 6 bases and the J gene lost 4 bases, with 10 bases spanning the gap.

In DNA form, the CDR3 reads TGTGCCTGGAGTAGGGGGGGCTATTACAATGAGCAGTTCTTC. Protein sequence: CAWSRGGYYNEQFF. The chain carries TRBV30 and TRBJ2-1; D perhaps matches TRBD2 (7 bases). This CDR3 comprises 14 residues. V was cut by 2 bases and J by 4 bases, with 12 bases left in between. Germline V gives CDR1 GTSNPN, CDR2 SVGIG (reference sequence).

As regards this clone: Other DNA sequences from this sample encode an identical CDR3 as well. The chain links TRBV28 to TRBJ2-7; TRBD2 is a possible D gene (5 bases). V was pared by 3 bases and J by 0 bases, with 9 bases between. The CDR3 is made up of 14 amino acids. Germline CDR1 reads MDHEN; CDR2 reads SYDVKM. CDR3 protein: CASSFSGSSYEQYF. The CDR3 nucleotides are TGTGCCAGCAGTTTTTCGGGATCCTCCTACGAGCAGTACTTC.

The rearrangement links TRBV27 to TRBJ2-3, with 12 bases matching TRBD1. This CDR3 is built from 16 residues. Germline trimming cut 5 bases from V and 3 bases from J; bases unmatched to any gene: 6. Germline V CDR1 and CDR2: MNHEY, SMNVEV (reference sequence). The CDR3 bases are TGTGCCAGCAGTACCGGGACAGGGGGCGGTACAGATACGCAGTATTTT. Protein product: CASSTGTGGGTDTQYF.

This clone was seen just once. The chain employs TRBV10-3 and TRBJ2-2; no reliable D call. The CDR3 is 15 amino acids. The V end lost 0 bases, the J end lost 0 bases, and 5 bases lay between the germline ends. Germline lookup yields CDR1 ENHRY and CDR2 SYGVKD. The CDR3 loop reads CAISESITNTGELFF. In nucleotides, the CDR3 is TGTGCCATCAGTGAGTCGATCACGAACACCGGGGAGCTGTTTTTT.

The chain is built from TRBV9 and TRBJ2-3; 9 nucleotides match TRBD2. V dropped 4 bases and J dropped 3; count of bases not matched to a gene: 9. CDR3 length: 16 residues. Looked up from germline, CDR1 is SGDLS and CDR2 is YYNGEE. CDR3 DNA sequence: TGTGCCAGCAGCCCGGGAAGCGGGGGGTGGACAGATACGCAGTATTTT. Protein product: CASSPGSGGWTDTQYF.

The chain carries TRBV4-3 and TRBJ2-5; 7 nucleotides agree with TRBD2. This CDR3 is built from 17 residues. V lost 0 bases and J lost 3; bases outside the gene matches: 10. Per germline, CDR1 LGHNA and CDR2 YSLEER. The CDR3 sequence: CASSQDIFAGDEETQYF. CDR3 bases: TGCGCCAGCAGCCAAGATATATTCGCGGGAGATGAAGAGACCCAGTACTTC.

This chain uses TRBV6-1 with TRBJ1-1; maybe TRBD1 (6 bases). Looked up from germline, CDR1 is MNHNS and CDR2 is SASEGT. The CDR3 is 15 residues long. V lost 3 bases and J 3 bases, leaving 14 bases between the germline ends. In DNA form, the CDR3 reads TGTGCCAGCAGTGAGGAAACCTACAGGGACACTGAAGCTTTCTTT. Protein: CASSEETYRDTEAFF.

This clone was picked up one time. The CDR3 DNA is TGTGCCAGCAGCTTGCACCGCGAATCGGGATTACAATACGAGCAGTACTTC. This sequence encodes CASSLHRESGLQYEQYF. This chain uses TRBV9 with TRBJ2-7; a weak D match, TRBD2 (5 bases). CDR3 length: 17 amino acids. V lost 4 bases and J lost 4, with 24 bases in between. Germline values: CDR1 SGDLS, CDR2 YYNGEE.

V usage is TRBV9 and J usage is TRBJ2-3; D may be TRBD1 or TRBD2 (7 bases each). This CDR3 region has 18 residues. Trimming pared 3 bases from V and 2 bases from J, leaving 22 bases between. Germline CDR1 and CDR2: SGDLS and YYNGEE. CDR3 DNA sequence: TGTGCCAGCAGCGCCCCCCAGGGGGGGGTACGGATCACAGATACGCAGTATTTT. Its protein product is CASSAPQGGVRITDTQYF.

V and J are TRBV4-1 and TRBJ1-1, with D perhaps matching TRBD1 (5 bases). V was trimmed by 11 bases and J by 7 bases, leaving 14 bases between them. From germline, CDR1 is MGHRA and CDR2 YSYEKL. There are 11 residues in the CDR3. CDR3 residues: CAATVGGEAFF. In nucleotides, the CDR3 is TGCGCCGCTACGGTCGGGGGTGAAGCTTTCTTT.

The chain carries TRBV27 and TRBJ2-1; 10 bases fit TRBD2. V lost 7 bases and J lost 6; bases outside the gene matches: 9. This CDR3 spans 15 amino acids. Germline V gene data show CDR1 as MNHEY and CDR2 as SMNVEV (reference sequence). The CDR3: CASTEGLATVNEQFF. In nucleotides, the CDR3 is TGTGCCAGCACGGAGGGACTAGCGACAGTCAATGAGCAGTTCTTC.

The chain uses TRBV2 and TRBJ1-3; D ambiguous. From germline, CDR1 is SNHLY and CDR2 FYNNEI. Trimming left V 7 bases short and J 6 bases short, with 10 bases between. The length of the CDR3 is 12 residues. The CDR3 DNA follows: TGTGCCAGCATGATCGGCCTAAACACCATATATTTT. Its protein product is CASMIGLNTIYF.

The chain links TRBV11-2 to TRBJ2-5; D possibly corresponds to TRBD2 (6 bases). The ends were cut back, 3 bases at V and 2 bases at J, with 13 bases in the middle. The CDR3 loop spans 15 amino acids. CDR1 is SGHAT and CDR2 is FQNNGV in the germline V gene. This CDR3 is CASSFLAGWQETQYF. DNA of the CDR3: TGTGCCAGCAGCTTTTTGGCGGGGTGGCAAGAGACCCAGTACTTC.

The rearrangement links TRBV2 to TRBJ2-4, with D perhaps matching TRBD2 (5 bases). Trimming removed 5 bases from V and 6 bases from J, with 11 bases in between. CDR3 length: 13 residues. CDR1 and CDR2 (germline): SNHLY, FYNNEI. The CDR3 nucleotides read TGTGCCAGCAGTCCCGGCGGAGGAAACATTCAGTACTTC. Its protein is CASSPGGGNIQYF.

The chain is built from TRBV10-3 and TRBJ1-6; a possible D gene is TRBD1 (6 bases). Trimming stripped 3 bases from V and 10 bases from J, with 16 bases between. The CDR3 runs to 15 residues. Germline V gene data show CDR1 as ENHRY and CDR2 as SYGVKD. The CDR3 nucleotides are TGTGCCATCAGTGACCCGGGACAAATGAGGTCACCCCTCCACTTT. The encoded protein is CAISDPGQMRSPLHF.